What follows is one T cell receptor (beta chain) and its context. Its antigen remains unknown. This entry is derived from a study of cytomegalovirus exposure and HLA in healthy donors. Whole-study results and caveats: Overall, approximately 150 TCR beta chains were annotated as cytomegalovirus-associated.

The PCR ran on 60 Vbeta and 13 Jbeta primers. Data came from immunoSEQ multiplex PCR; TCRdb stores just in-frame clones and leaves some out. Of under 200,000 clones in the sample, about 71% were seen once. The CDR3 totals 12 residues. CDR1 is SGHDT, CDR2 YYEEEE, per germline. The V and J ends lost 4 bases and 11 bases, in that order; junction bases with no gene match: 7. The sequence was collected from a woman in her 40s in good health and CMV-seropositive. Sequencing input: PBMCs. The chain is built from TRBV5-6 and TRBJ1-1; 8 nucleotides match TRBD1. CDR3 in DNA: TGTGCCAGCAGCCTGACAGGGGAGAGCGCTTTCTTT. This codes for CASSLTGESAFF.